The source of this T cell receptor (beta chain) is a study of shared clonotypes between healthy human individuals. Across the study: Per-donor plates numbered three CD4 naive, three CD4 memory, two CD8 naive and one CD8 memory. Study-level results: The generation probabilities recorded for non-shared clonotypes fell below those of clonotypes shared by all four donors. Naive subsets usually exceeded memory subsets in estimated richness.

About this clone itself: The target antigen is unknown.

The ends lost 4 bases at V and 7 bases at J; junction bases unmatched: 15. Germline V lookup: CDR1 SGHVS, CDR2 FNYEAQ. The CDR3 runs 18 residues. Repertoires were generated with immunoSEQ multiplex PCR, while TCRdb's copy carries only in-frame clones and drops some. The table includes under 350,000 clones, around 86% detected once. The material sequenced was memory CD8+ T cells sorted from blood. Regarding subset: CD45RO+ cells pooled with CCR7-negative TemRA cells. This chain connects TRBV7-6 to TRBJ2-1; 11 bases map to TRBD2. The source of this sequence is a man younger than 30 in good health. Written as DNA, the CDR3 is TGTGCCAGCAGCTCCTTTCCGCCACTAGCGGGAGAGATAAATGAGCAGTTCTTC. The encoded protein is CASSSFPPLAGEINEQFF.